This TCR beta chain appears in the sequencing data of a study of blood T cell repertoires in COVID-19. As for the study in general: COVID-19 samples, acute and convalescent, were from the United States, Italy and Spain. T cells, B-cell-depleted T cells, or PBMCs provided the cDNA or gDNA that served as material.

Authors' methods: The assay estimated nucleated cells by amplifying reference gene primers. Assay: immunoSEQ multiplex PCR; the TCRdb copy retains only in-frame clones and omits some. V and J calls and clone size come straight from that table; D and trimming were deduced from the DNA. The sample consists of about 250,000 clones, 65% to 90% of them appearing once. CDR3 length equals 18 residues. V lost 2 bases to trimming and J lost 2 bases, with 19 bases between them. The germline V gene encodes CDR1 SGHNT and CDR2 YENEEA. The receptor comes from a man between 50 and 59 years old with active or convalescent COVID-19. The chain carries TRBV11-3 and TRBJ1-3, with D maybe TRBD1 (5 bases). The material sequenced was peripheral blood. CDR3: CASSLLHVGVLAGNTIYF. CDR3 nucleotide sequence: TGTGCCAGCAGCTTACTACATGTAGGGGTATTAGCTGGAAACACCATATATTTT.